This T cell receptor beta chain stems from a study of blood T cell repertoires in COVID-19. Study overall: The samples span acute and convalescent COVID-19 from the United States, Italy and Spain. The cDNA or gDNA used as material had been derived from T cells, B-cell-depleted T cells, or PBMCs.

The V gene's germline CDR1 is SGDLS and CDR2 YYNGEE. V shed 0 bases, J shed 2 bases, and the junction held 3 bases outside the gene matches. The length of the CDR3 is 16 residues. Original data processing: Amplifying reference gene primers gave estimates of nucleated cell counts. Clones were read by immunoSEQ multiplex PCR, and TCRdb kept only the in-frame ones, dropping some. V and J calls plus clone size are reproduced from that table; the DNA served to infer D and trimming. The sample lists approximately 230,000 clones; roughly 90% were seen once. V and J are TRBV9 and TRBJ2-2, with 8 bases fitting TRBD2. The sequence came from a middle-aged woman who had recovered from COVID-19. Material for sequencing was peripheral blood. The CDR3 DNA follows: TGTGCCAGCAGCGTAGGGGCGGGGGGAAACACCGGGGAGCTGTTTTTT. Translating it yields CASSVGAGGNTGELFF.